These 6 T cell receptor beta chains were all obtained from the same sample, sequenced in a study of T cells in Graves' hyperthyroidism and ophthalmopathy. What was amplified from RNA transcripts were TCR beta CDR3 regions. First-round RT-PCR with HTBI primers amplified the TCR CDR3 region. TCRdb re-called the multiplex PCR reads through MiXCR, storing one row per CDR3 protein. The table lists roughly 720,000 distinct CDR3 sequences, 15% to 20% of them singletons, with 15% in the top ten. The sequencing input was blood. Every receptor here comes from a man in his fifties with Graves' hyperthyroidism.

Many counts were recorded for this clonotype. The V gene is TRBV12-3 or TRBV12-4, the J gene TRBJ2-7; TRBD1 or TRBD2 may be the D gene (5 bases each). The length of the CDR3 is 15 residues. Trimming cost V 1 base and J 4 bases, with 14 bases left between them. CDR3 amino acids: CASSLVSGTGYEQYF. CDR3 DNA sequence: TGTGCCAGCAGTTTAGTTTCAGGGACGGGGTACGAGCAGTACTTC.

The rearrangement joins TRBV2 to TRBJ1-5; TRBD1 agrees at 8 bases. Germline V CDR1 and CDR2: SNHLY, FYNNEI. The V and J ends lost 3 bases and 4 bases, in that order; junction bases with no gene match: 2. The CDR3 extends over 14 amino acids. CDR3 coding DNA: TGTGCCAGCAGTGAGACAGGGGTTAATCAGCCCCAGCATTTT. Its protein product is CASSETGVNQPQHF.

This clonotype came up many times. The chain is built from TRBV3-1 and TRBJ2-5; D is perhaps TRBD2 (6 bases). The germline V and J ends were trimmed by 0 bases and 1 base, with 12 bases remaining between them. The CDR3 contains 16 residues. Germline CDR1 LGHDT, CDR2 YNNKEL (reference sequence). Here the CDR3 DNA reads TGTGCCAGCAGCCAAGATTTGCGGGAATTCCAAGAGACCCAGTACTTC. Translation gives CASSQDLREFQETQYF.

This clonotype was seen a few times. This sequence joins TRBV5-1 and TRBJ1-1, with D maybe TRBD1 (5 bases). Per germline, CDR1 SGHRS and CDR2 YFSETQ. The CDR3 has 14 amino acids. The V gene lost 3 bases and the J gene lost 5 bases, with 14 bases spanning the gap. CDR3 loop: CASSSDTPRTEAFF. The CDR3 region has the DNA TGCGCCAGCAGCTCGGACACCCCCAGGACTGAAGCTTTCTTT.

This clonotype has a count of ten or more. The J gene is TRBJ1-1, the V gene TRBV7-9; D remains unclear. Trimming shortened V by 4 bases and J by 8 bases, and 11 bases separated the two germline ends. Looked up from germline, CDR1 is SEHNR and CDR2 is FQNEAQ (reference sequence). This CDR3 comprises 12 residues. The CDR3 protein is CASSSYSLEAFF. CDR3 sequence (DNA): TGTGCCAGCAGCTCATATTCCTTAGAAGCTTTCTTT.

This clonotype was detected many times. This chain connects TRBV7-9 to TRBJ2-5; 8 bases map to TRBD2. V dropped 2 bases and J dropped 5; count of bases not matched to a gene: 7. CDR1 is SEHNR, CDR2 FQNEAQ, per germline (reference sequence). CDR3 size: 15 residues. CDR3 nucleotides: TGTGCCAGCAGCTTAAGGAACACGGGAGGGGAGACCCAGTACTTC. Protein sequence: CASSLRNTGGETQYF.